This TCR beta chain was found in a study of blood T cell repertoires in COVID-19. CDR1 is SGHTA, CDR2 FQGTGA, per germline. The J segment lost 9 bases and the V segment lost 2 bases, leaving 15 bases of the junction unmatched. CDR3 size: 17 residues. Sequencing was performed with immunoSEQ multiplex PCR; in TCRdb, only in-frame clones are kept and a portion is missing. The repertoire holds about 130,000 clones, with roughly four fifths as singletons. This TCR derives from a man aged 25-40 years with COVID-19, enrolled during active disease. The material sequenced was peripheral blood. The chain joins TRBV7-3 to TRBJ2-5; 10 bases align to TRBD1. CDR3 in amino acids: CASSLAGDRGRTGAQYF. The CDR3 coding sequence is TGTGCCAGCAGCTTAGCCGGGGACAGGGGCCGAACGGGGGCCCAGTACTTC.